The rows below give T cell receptor beta chains drawn from one sample of a study of glioma-infiltrating T cells after dendritic cell vaccination. Sequenced by immunoSEQ multiplex PCR; TCRdb stores in-frame clones only, minus some. The sample lists over 90,000 clones; under 90% were seen once. This material consisted of blood, taken before dendritic cell vaccination. The receptors originated from a human donor with glioblastoma. Each CDR3 is given with its conserved first and last residue. A D gene is named only where the DNA matches it firmly. Clone size appears in some rows only: once, few, many, or a class for an expanded clone.

clone_size | d_call | j_call | v_call | cdr3_aa | cdr3_nt
few | - | TRBJ1-2 | TRBV6-6 | CAVTQTNYGYTF | TGTGCCGTCACCCAGACTAACTATGGCTACACCTTC
- | - | TRBJ1-2 | TRBV29-1 | CSVAERYRYTF | TGCAGCGTTGCCGAGCGCTATCGCTACACCTTC
- | TRBD2 | TRBJ2-1 | TRBV7-3 | CASSLTGVRTSGRGNEQFF | TGTGCCAGCAGCTTAACGGGAGTCCGGACTAGCGGGAGAGGTAATGAGCAGTTCTTC
- | - | TRBJ2-3 | TRBV29-1 | CSVLGSGSTQYF | TGCAGCGTTCTCGGGAGTGGGAGTACGCAGTATTTT
- | - | TRBJ2-2 | TRBV9 | CASSVGAVTTGELFF | TGTGCCAGCAGCGTAGGGGCAGTAACCACCGGGGAGCTGTTTTTT
- | TRBD2 | TRBJ2-2 | TRBV7-9 | CASSPPGLAGATGELFF | TGTGCCAGCAGCCCCCCGGGACTAGCGGGGGCCACCGGGGAGCTGTTTTTT
few | - | TRBJ1-2 | TRBV5-4 | CASRLELNYGYTF | TGTGCCAGCAGACTAGAACTTAACTATGGCTACACCTTC
- | TRBD1 | TRBJ1-2 | TRBV18 | CASSQGAGSNYGYTF | TGTGCCAGCTCCCAGGGGGCAGGGTCGAACTATGGCTACACCTTC
- | TRBD2 | TRBJ2-3 | TRBV11-3 | CASSLARLAGGGDTQYF | TGTGCCAGCAGCTTAGCCCGACTAGCGGGAGGCGGAGATACGCAGTATTTT
- | - | TRBJ2-7 | TRBV11-3 | CASSRQLTYEQYF | TGTGCCAGCAGCCGACAGTTAACCTACGAGCAGTACTTC
once | - | TRBJ2-7 | TRBV15 | CATSRDLEQYF | TGTGCCACCAGCAGAGATCTCGAGCAGTACTTC
- | TRBD1 | TRBJ2-1 | TRBV30 | CAWGKQGYNEQFF | TGTGCCTGGGGAAAACAGGGGTACAATGAGCAGTTCTTC
once | - | TRBJ1-2 | TRBV10-3 | CAITPRVPNYGYTF | TGTGCCATCACCCCCAGGGTCCCAAACTATGGCTACACCTTC
- | - | TRBJ2-7 | TRBV5-1 | CASSSWDIYEQYF | TGCGCCAGCAGCTCGTGGGACATCTACGAGCAGTACTTC
- | - | TRBJ2-3 | TRBV18 | CASSYDSYSTDTQYF | TGTGCCAGCTCCTACGACAGTTACAGCACAGATACGCAGTATTTT
few | TRBD1 | TRBJ1-3 | TRBV5-1 | CASSRDSSGNTIYF | TGCGCCAGCAGCCGGGACAGCTCTGGAAACACCATATATTTT
- | TRBD2 | TRBJ2-1 | TRBV6-6 | CASSTSGYNEQFF | TGTGCCAGCTCCACTAGCGGCTACAATGAGCAGTTCTTC
- | - | TRBJ2-1 | TRBV27 | CASSLNTPYNEQFF | TGTGCCAGCAGTTTGAACACCCCCTACAATGAGCAGTTCTTC
- | - | TRBJ2-5 | TRBV28 | CASSPLGRQETQYF | TGTGCCAGCAGCCCTCTAGGGAGGCAAGAGACCCAGTACTTC
- | - | TRBJ2-5 | TRBV7-8 | CASSPTSNQETQYF | TGTGCCAGCAGCCCTACTAGCAACCAAGAGACCCAGTACTTC
once | TRBD1 | TRBJ1-5 | TRBV19 | CASSMQGGGNQPQHF | TGTGCCAGTAGTATGCAAGGGGGCGGCAATCAGCCCCAGCATTTT
- | TRBD2 | TRBJ2-7 | TRBV2 | CASRLTSGRSGEQYF | TGTGCCAGCAGATTGACTAGCGGGAGAAGTGGCGAGCAGTACTTC
- | TRBD2 | TRBJ2-1 | TRBV4-1 | CASSQGASGSTYNEQFF | TGCGCCAGCAGCCAAGGGGCTAGCGGGAGCACCTACAATGAGCAGTTCTTC
- | TRBD2 | TRBJ2-1 | TRBV7-9 | CASSLVSSGEDEQFF | TGTGCCAGCAGCTTAGTGTCTAGCGGGGAGGATGAGCAGTTCTTC
- | TRBD1 | TRBJ1-2 | TRBV4-1 | CASSPGQGGQGDGYTF | TGCGCCAGCAGCCCGGGACAGGGAGGACAGGGGGACGGCTACACCTTC
- | - | TRBJ1-1 | TRBV6-5 | CASGVMNTEAFF | TGTGCCAGTGGAGTTATGAACACTGAAGCTTTCTTT
- | - | TRBJ2-6 | TRBV27 | CASSLSPQRRLSSGANVLTF | TGTGCCAGCAGTCTTTCACCCCAACGCAGACTGAGCTCTGGGGCCAACGTCCTGACTTTC
- | - | TRBJ2-7 | TRBV6-5 | CASSYAGPTYEQYF | TGTGCCAGCAGTTACGCGGGGCCCACCTACGAGCAGTACTTC
- | TRBD1 | TRBJ2-7 | TRBV5-1 | CASSEQGKPLYEQYF | TGCGCCAGCAGCGAACAGGGGAAGCCGCTGTACGAGCAGTACTTC
- | TRBD2 | TRBJ2-3 | TRBV6-5 | CASIPGGSGTDTQYF | TGTGCCAGCATCCCCGGGGGGTCGGGCACAGATACGCAGTATTTT
- | TRBD1 | TRBJ1-2 | TRBV7-9 | CASSLSGTDRRYTF | TGTGCCAGCAGCTTGTCCGGGACAGACCGACGCTACACCTTC
- | - | TRBJ1-2 | TRBV11-2 | CASSLGSGRVNYGYTF | TGTGCCAGCAGCTTAGGGTCAGGGAGGGTGAACTATGGCTACACCTTC
- | - | TRBJ1-6 | TRBV7-9 | CASSLVGWDSPLHF | TGTGCCAGCAGCTTAGTCGGGTGGGATTCACCCCTCCACTTT
- | - | TRBJ2-7 | TRBV7-9 | CASSHLGTPQDEQYF | TGTGCCAGCAGCCACCTCGGGACTCCCCAGGACGAGCAGTACTTC
- | - | TRBJ2-7 | TRBV2 | CASSEGGEEQYF | TGTGCCAGCAGTGAAGGCGGGGAAGAGCAGTACTTC
- | - | TRBJ2-2 | TRBV6-1 | CASTRGITGELFF | TGTGCCAGCACGAGAGGGATCACCGGGGAGCTGTTTTTT
- | - | TRBJ2-2 | TRBV10-3 | CAITTDRGLNTGELFF | TGTGCCATCACTACCGACCGTGGACTAAACACCGGGGAGCTGTTTTTT
- | - | TRBJ1-2 | TRBV7-9 | CASGDGYTF | TGTGCCAGCGGAGATGGCTACACCTTC
once | TRBD1 | TRBJ2-7 | TRBV7-2 | CASSFPRDRGSYEQYF | TGTGCCAGCAGCTTCCCTAGGGACAGGGGTTCCTACGAGCAGTACTTC
- | - | TRBJ1-6 | TRBV27 | CASSPKRAGAGNSPLHF | TGTGCCAGCAGTCCCAAGAGGGCAGGGGCTGGCAATTCACCCCTCCACTTT
- | TRBD2 | TRBJ2-4 | TRBV6-1 | CASTGGGNIQYF | TGTGCCAGCACCGGGGGGGGAAACATTCAGTACTTC
- | TRBD1 | TRBJ2-7 | TRBV6-1 | CASWTGGEYEQYF | TGTGCCAGCTGGACAGGGGGCGAGTACGAGCAGTACTTC
once | - | TRBJ2-7 | TRBV10-3 | CAIRPHRASDSYEQYF | TGTGCCATTCGCCCCCACCGGGCTAGCGACTCCTACGAGCAGTACTTC
few | - | TRBJ1-5 | TRBV7-2 | CASGYRGNQPQHF | TGTGCCAGCGGTTACAGGGGCAATCAGCCCCAGCATTTT
- | TRBD2 | TRBJ2-7 | TRBV5-4 | CASSLDGGSSYEQYF | TGTGCCAGCAGCTTGGACGGGGGGAGCTCCTACGAGCAGTACTTC
- | TRBD2 | TRBJ2-7 | TRBV7-6 | CASSQGLAGEMGEQYF | TGTGCCAGCAGCCAGGGACTAGCGGGAGAGATGGGCGAGCAGTACTTC
- | - | TRBJ1-2 | TRBV20-1 | CSARTGGYTF | TGCAGTGCTAGGACGGGTGGCTACACCTTC